Described below is a single T cell receptor (beta chain) sequence and its context. It lacks a known antigen. No base quality information exists; no much larger clone differs at one position. The entry originates in a study of blood T cell repertoires in COVID-19 (TCRdb year 2020). Regarding the complete study: Samples covering the acute and convalescent phases of COVID-19 were provided by collaborators in the United States, Italy and Spain. The samples were drawn from the first 160 participants of the ongoing ImmuneRACE study and from over a thousand subjects provided by 6 global collaborators. Subjects who had been exposed to COVID-19, were actively infected with it, or had recovered from it provided the deeply sampled blood TCRbeta repertoires that made up the dataset. Where available, HLA class I and class II types were obtained from metadata supplied by the sample provider rather than from assay-based typing. The material from the prospective study consisted of cDNA or gDNA derived from T cells, B-cell-depleted T cells, or PBMCs. The sample metadata nearly always contained a de-identified subject ID, COVID-19 status, age in years and sex. The repertoires were made available in a free public database intended to serve as a resource for research on the immune response to SARS-CoV-2. Broader findings and caveats from the paper: The quantity of clinical and demographic metadata differed by source and by participant and was supplied without curation.

The immunoSEQ Assay, a bias-controlled multiplex PCR, was used to amplify TCRbeta CDR3 regions from genomic DNA. On the authors' methods: The number of nucleated cells in each sample was estimated from the amplification of reference gene primers within the assay. Sequence reads were collapsed and filtered to measure the absolute abundance of every unique TCRbeta CDR3 rearrangement. For each sample, productive Simpson clonality was calculated as the square root of Simpson's diversity index across productive rearrangements. Here the immuneACCESS table is served through TCRdb, limited to in-frame sequences with V and J called. Missing clones are a known gap in these copies; in checked studies unresolved V genes cover under half, and the rest lacks a known reason. V, J and clone size reflect that table, while D and trimming were determined from the DNA. The sample records roughly 200,000 clones, about 70% of which are singletons. The biggest ten clones account for roughly 7.8% of the sample.

Whole blood was collected in K2EDTA tubes by collaborating institutions according to the institutions' own protocols. For TCRbeta analysis, collaborators shipped samples in one of three forms: frozen whole blood, isolated PBMCs, or DNA extracted from either of those sample types. The junction shows trimming of 3 bases on V and 3 bases on J, plus 11 bases between the germline ends. The germline V gene supplies CDR1 SQVTM and CDR2 ANQGSEA. The CDR3 holds 13 amino acids from the cysteine to the phenylalanine. Left in the record is the CDR3 DNA by itself, 39 bases read in frame from the first base. The V and J genes are TRBV29-1 and TRBJ1-2; the D gene is perhaps TRBD1, on 5 matching bases. Sequencing was performed on peripheral blood. The TCR comes from a woman between 50 and 59 years old with active or convalescent COVID-19. CDR3 loop: CSVDGGVHYGYTF. The bases are TGCAGCGTTGATGGAGGGGTACACTATGGCTACACCTTC. Outside the CDR3, residues come from the reference TRBV29-1 and TRBJ1-2 proteins, so the full variable domain is: SAVISQKPSRDICQRGTSLTIQCQVDSQVTMMFWYRQQPGQSLTLIATANQGSEATYESGFVIDKFPISRPNLTFSTLTVSNMSPEDSSIYLCSVDGGVHYGYTFGSGTRLTVV.